A single sample is the source of the 7 T cell receptor beta chains below, sequenced in a study of blood T cell repertoires in COVID-19. Measured with immunoSEQ multiplex PCR; TCRdb has only the in-frame clones, and not every one. The table includes a few hundred thousand clones, nearly 90% detected once. The sequenced sample consisted of PBMCs or T cells enriched from blood (not recorded which). These receptors all come from a woman aged 50 to 60 who had been exposed to COVID-19.

This chain uses TRBV11-1 with TRBJ2-2, with TRBD2 identical over 12 bases. Germline V lookup: CDR1 SGHAT, CDR2 FQDESV (reference sequence). The junction had 5 bases not matched to a gene; V was cut back by 5 bases and J by 10 bases. The CDR3 extends over 14 amino acids. The CDR3 is CASSLRLAGEELFF. The CDR3 nucleotides are TGTGCCAGCAGCCTACGACTAGCGGGGGAGGAGCTGTTTTTT.

The chain carries TRBV3-1 (or the pseudogene TRBV3-2) and TRBJ1-3; D unclear. The germline V gene has CDR1 LGHDT and CDR2 YNNKEL (reference sequence). Trimming pared 2 bases from V and 0 bases from J, leaving 8 bases between. The CDR3 is made up of 15 amino acids. The CDR3 sequence is CASSQNIYSGNTIYF. The DNA of the CDR3 is TGTGCCAGCAGCCAAAACATATACTCTGGAAACACCATATATTTT.

The chain couples TRBV14 to TRBJ1-1; no firm D call. This CDR3 spans 20 amino acids. Germline V gene lookup returns CDR1 SGHDN and CDR2 FVKESK. V lost 4 bases, J lost 0 bases, and 27 bases lay in between. In nucleotides, the CDR3 is TGTGCCAGCAGCCGCAAGCTAAGCTTATCCCGGGAATTCATGAACACTGAAGCTTTCTTT. Protein sequence: CASSRKLSLSREFMNTEAFF.

The chain has TRBV5-4 and TRBJ2-2; 7 positions match TRBD1. The V and J ends lost 4 bases and 5 bases, in that order; junction bases with no gene match: 8. This CDR3 spans 15 amino acids. CDR1 is SGHNT, CDR2 YYREEE, per germline (reference sequence). The CDR3 DNA reads TGTGCCAGCAGCCGGAGACAGGGTGGGACCGGGGAGCTGTTTTTT. Protein product: CASSRRQGGTGELFF.

The chain links TRBV28 to TRBJ1-6, with TRBD1 as a possible D gene (5 bases). V gave up 2 bases and J gave up 8 bases, with 16 bases separating them. Per germline, CDR1 MDHEN and CDR2 SYDVKM. The CDR3 is 16 amino acids. CDR3 bases: TGTGCCAGCAGTTTAGAACCGACAGTGATGTATTCACCCCTCCACTTT. Translated: CASSLEPTVMYSPLHF.

V is TRBV5-8 and J is TRBJ1-2, with 10 bases lining up with TRBD1. CDR3 length: 15 residues. The ends lost 0 bases at V and 8 bases at J; junction bases unmatched: 7. The V gene's germline CDR1 is SGHTS and CDR2 YDEGEE. The CDR3 sequence: CASSLDGTGVVGYTF. The CDR3 DNA reads TGTGCCAGCAGCTTGGATGGGACAGGGGTTGTGGGCTACACCTTC.

The gene calls are TRBV5-1 and TRBJ1-2; 7 nucleotides match TRBD1. The CDR3 sequence is 14 residues long. Germline values: CDR1 SGHRS, CDR2 YFSETQ. The V gene end was trimmed by 3 bases and the J gene end by 5 bases; junction bases not matched to a gene: 7. CDR3 residues: CASSWTGSEYGYTF. CDR3 in DNA: TGCGCCAGCAGCTGGACAGGTTCCGAATATGGCTACACCTTC.